Following are 3 T cell receptor beta chains from one sample sequenced in a study of cytomegalovirus exposure and HLA in healthy donors. PCR was performed using 60 Vbeta and 13 Jbeta primers. The table came from immunoSEQ multiplex PCR; TCRdb's copy has only in-frame clones and leaves some out. The sample includes just under 95,000 clones, almost 85% of them seen just once. What was sequenced was PBMCs. The receptors come from a woman between 18 and 29 years old in good health and CMV-seropositive.

The chain combines TRBV6-5 with TRBJ1-4; weak D call: TRBD1 (6 bases). Germline values: CDR1 MNHEY, CDR2 SVGAGI. V was trimmed by 6 bases and J by 6 bases, leaving 11 bases between them. The CDR3 is 13 residues long. The CDR3 is CASRLRTDEKLFF. The CDR3 DNA follows: TGTGCCAGCAGACTCCGGACAGATGAAAAACTGTTTTTT.

The gene calls are TRBV10-3 and TRBJ2-7, with 8 bases identical to TRBD2. CDR1 is ENHRY, CDR2 SYGVKD, per germline. V gave up 4 bases and J gave up 4 bases; unmatched junction bases: 9. The CDR3 has 15 amino acids. This chain's CDR3 is CAISASSGAPYEQYF. The CDR3 coding sequence is TGTGCCATCAGTGCTAGTAGCGGGGCACCTTACGAGCAGTACTTC.

V gene TRBV7-9 combines with J gene TRBJ1-4; TRBD1 aligns across 9 bases. This CDR3 region has 17 residues. V dropped 5 bases and J dropped 3; count of bases not matched to a gene: 10. The germline gives CDR1 SEHNR, CDR2 FQNEAQ (reference sequence). CDR3: CASSNPGTGPSNEKLFF. The CDR3, as DNA: TGTGCCAGCAGCAATCCAGGGACAGGGCCATCTAATGAAAAACTGTTTTTT.